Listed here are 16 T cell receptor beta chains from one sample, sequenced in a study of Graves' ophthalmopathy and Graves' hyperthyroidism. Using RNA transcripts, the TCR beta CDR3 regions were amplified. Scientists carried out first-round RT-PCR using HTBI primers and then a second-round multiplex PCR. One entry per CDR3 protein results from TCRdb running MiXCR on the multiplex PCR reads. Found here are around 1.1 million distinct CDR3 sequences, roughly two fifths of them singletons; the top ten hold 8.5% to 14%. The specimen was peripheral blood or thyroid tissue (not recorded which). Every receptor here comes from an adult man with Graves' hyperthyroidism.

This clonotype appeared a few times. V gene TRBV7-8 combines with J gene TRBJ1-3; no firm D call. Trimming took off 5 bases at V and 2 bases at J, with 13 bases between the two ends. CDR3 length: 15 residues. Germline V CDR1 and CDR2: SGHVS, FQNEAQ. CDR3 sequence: CASSPARRAGNTIYF. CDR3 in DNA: TGTGCCAGCAGCCCCGCGAGGCGAGCTGGAAACACCATATATTTT.

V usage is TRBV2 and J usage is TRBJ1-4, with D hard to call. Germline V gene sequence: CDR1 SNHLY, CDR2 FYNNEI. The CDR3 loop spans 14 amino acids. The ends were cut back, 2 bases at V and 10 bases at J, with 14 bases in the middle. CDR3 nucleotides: TGTGCCAGCAGTGAAACCCACCCTCCAGTAAAACTGTTTTTT. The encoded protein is CASSETHPPVKLFF.

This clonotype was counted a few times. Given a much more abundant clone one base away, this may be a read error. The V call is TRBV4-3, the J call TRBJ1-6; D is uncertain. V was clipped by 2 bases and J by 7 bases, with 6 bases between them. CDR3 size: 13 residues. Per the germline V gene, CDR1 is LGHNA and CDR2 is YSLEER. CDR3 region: CASSQSRNSPLHF. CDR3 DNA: TGCGCCAGCAGCCAAAGCAGGAATTCACCCCTCCACTTT.

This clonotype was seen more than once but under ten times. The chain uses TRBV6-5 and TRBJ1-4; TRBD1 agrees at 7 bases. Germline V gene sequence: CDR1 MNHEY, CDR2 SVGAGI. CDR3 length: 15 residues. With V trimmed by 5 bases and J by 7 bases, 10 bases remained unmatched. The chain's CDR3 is CASSTWGTESEKLFF. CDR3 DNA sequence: TGTGCCAGCAGTACTTGGGGGACAGAGAGTGAAAAACTGTTTTTT.

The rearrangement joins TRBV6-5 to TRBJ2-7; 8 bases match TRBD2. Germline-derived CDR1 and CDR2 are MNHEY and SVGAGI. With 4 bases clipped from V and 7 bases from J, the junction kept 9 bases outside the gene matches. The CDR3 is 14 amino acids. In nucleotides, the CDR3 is TGTGCCAGCAGTTCTCGTGAGCGGGGGAGGGAGCAGTACTTC. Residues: CASSSRERGREQYF.

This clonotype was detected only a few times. The DNA for the CDR3 is TGTGCCAGCAGTGAAGCAACGGGTGATCAGCCCCAGCATTTT. Its protein product is CASSEATGDQPQHF. The chain links TRBV6-1 to TRBJ1-5; no reliable D call. V lost 0 bases and J 5 bases, leaving 8 bases between the germline ends. The germline gives CDR1 MNHNS, CDR2 SASEGT. The CDR3 consists of 14 residues.

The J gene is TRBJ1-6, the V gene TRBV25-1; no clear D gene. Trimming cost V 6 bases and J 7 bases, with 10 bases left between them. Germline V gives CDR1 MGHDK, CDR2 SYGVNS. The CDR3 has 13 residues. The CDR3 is CASRTPENSPLHF. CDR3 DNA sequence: TGTGCCAGCAGGACCCCGGAGAATTCACCCCTCCACTTT.

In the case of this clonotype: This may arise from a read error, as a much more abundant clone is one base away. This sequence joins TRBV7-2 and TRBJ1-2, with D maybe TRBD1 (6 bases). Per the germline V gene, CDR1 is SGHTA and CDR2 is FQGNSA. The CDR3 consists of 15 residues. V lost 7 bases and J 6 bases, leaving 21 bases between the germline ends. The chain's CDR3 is CASNNAGGELNGYTF. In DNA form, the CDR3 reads TGTGCCAGCAACAACGCGGGGGGCGAATTAAATGGCTACACCTTC.

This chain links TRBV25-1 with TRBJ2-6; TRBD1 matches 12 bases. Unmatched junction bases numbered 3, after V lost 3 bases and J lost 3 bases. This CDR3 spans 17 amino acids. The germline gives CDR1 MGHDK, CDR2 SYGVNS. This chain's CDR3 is CASSDRDRGLGANVLTF. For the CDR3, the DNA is TGTGCCAGCAGTGACCGGGACAGGGGGCTTGGGGCCAACGTCCTGACTTTC.

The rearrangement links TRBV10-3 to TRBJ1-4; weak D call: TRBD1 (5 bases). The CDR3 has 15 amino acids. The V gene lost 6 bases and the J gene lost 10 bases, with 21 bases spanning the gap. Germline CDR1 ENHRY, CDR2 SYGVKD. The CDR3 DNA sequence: TGTGCCATCAGCGCCGGGACTGGTTTTTACGCAAAACTGTTTTTT. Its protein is CAISAGTGFYAKLFF.

CDR3 protein: CSLRLGGGELFF. The CDR3 coding sequence is TGCAGCCTGCGTTTGGGTGGCGGGGAGCTGTTTTTT. This chain uses TRBV29-1 with TRBJ2-2; D is unclear. V was clipped by 8 bases and J by 7 bases, with 14 bases between them. Germline lookup yields CDR1 SQVTM and CDR2 ANQGSEA. There are 12 residues in the CDR3.

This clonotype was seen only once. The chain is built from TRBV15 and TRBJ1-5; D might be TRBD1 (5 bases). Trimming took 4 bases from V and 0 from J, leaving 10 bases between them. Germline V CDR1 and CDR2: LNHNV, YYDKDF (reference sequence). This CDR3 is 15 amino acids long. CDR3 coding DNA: TGTGCCACCAGCATACCTGACAGTAGCAATCAGCCCCAGCATTTT. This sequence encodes CATSIPDSSNQPQHF.

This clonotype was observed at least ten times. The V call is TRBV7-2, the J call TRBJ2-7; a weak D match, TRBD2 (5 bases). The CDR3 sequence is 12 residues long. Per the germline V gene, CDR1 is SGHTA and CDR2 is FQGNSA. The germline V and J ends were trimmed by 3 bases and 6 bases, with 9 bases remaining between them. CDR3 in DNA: TGTGCCAGCAGCTTTTCCGGGGTCGAGCAGTACTTC. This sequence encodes CASSFSGVEQYF.

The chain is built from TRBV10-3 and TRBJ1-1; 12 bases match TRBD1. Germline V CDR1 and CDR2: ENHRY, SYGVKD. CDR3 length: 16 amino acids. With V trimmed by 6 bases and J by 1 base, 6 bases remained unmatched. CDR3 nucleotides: TGTGCCATCAGCCCGGGACAGGGGGCAGCGAACACTGAAGCTTTCTTT. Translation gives CAISPGQGAANTEAFF.

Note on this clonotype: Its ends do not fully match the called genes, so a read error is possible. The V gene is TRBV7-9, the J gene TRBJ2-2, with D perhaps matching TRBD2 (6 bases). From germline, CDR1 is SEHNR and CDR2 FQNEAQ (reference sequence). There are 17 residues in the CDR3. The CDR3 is CASSGTLAESNTGELSF. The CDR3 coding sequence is TGTGCCAGCAGCGGGACGTTAGCGGAGTCGAACACCGGGGAGCTGTCTTTT.

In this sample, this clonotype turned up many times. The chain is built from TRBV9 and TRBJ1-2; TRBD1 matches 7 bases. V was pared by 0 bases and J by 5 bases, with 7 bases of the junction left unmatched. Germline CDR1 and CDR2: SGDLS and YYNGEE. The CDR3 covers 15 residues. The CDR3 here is CASSVALDREYGYTF. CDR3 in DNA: TGTGCCAGCAGCGTAGCCCTCGACAGGGAGTATGGCTACACCTTC.